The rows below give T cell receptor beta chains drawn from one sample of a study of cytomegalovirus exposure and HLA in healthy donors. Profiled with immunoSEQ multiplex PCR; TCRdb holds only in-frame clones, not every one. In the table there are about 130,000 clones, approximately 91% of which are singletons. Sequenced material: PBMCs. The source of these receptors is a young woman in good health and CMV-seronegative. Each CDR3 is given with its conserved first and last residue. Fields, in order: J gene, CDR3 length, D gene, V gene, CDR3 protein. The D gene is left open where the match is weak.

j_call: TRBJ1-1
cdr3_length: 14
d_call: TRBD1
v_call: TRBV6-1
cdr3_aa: CASSRTGVATEAFF

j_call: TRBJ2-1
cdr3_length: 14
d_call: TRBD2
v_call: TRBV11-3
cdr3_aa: CASSLDRSSGKQFF

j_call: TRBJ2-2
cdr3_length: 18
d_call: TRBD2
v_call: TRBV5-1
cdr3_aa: CASREGLAGFTNTGELFF

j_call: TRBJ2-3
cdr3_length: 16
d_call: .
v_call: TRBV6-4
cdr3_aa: CASSPSISLSTDTQYF

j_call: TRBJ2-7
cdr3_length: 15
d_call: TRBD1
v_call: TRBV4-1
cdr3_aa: CASSLPGQGNHEQYF

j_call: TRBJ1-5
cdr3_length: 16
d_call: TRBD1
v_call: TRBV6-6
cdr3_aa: CASSYIGTGRNQPQHF

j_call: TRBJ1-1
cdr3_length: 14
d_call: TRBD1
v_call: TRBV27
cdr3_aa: CASSNTITGEEAFF

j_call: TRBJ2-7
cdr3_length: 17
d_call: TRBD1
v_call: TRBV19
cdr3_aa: CASSISGTGGSTYEQYF

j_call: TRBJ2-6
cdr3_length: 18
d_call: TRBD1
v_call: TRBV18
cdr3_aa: CASSPRTGEGVGANVLTF

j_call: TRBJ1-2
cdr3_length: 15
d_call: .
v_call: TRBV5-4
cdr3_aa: CASSLATGQGYGYTF

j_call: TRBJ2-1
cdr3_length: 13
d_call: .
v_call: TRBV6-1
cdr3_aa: CANSVDRDNEQFF

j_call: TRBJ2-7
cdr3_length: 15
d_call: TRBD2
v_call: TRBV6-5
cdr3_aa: CASYPLAGTDYEQYF

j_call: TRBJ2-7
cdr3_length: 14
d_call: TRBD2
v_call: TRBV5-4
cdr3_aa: CASSALAGGHEQYF

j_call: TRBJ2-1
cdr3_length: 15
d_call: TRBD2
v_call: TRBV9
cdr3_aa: CASSLGPSGRNEQFF

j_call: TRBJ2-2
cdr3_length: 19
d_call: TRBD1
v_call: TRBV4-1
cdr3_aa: CASSPTGTGGISNTGELFF

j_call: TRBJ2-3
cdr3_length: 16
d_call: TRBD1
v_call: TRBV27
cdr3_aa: CASSTNQGAGADTQYF

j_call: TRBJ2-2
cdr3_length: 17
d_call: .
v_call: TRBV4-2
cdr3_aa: CASSQDKLGGVRGELFF

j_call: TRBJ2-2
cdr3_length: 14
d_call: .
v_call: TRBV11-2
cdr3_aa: CASRLLGSAGELFF

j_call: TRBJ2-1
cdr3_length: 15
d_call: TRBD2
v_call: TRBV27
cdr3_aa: CASSREPAGYNEQFF

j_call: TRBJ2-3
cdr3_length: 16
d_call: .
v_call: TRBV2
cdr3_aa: CASSPSRVTSTDTQYF

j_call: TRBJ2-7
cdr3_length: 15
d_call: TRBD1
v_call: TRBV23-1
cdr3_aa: CASSQDRGRYFEQYF

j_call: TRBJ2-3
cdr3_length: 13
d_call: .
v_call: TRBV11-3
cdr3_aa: CASSFRRSDTQYF

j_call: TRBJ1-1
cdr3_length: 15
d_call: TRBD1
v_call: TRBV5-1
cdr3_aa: CASSFSGQGYPEAFF

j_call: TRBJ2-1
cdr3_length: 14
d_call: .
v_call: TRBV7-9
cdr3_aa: CASTTSRRANEQFF

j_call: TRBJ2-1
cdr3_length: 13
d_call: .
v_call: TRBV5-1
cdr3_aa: CASSPAREREQFF

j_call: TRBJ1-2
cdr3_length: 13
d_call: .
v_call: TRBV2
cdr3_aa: CASTVGGFDGYTF

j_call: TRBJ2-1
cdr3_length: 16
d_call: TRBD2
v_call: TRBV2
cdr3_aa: CASRRGTSGRADEQFF